Below are 12 T cell receptor beta chains sequenced from a single sample in a study of blood T cell repertoires in COVID-19. Repertoires were generated with immunoSEQ multiplex PCR, while TCRdb's copy carries only in-frame clones and drops some. Of some 300,000 clones detected, around 88% appear once; the ten largest clones hold over 6%. Sequenced sample: peripheral blood. All receptors come from a woman aged 25-40 years who had recovered from COVID-19.

The chain uses TRBV15 and TRBJ1-5; 7 nucleotides agree with TRBD1. CDR3 length: 16 amino acids. The V segment lost 2 bases and the J segment 0 bases; nucleotides outside the gene matches: 4. From germline, CDR1 is LNHNV and CDR2 YYDKDF (reference sequence). CDR3 nucleotide sequence: TGTGCCACCAGCAGATCCGGGACAGCTAGCAATCAGCCCCAGCATTTT. It encodes CATSRSGTASNQPQHF.

This clone was detected only a few times. The gene calls are TRBV10-3 and TRBJ1-2; no firm D call. The germline V gene encodes CDR1 ENHRY and CDR2 SYGVKD. CDR3 length: 13 residues. Trimming removed 0 bases at V and 8 bases at J, with 10 bases between. DNA for the CDR3: TGTGCCATCAGTGAGTCAAAATCGGGAGGCTACACCTTC. Translating gives CAISESKSGGYTF.

The CDR3 DNA follows: TGTGCCAGCAGCTTAGATGGCAATTCACCCCTCCACTTT. This translates into CASSLDGNSPLHF. V usage is TRBV7-7 and J usage is TRBJ1-6; D ambiguous. Germline V gene sequence: CDR1 SSHAT, CDR2 FNYEAQ (reference sequence). This CDR3 spans 13 amino acids. The germline V and J ends were trimmed by 1 base and 7 bases, with 5 bases remaining between them.

The chain links TRBV30 to TRBJ2-1; 11 bases match TRBD2. Germline assignment: CDR1 GTSNPN and CDR2 SVGIG (reference sequence). The CDR3 length is 16 residues. The junction had 7 bases not matched to a gene; V was cut back by 2 bases and J by 4 bases. This CDR3 reads CAWSSILAGAYNEQFF. For the CDR3, the DNA is TGTGCCTGGAGTTCAATACTAGCGGGGGCGTACAATGAGCAGTTCTTC.

The chain couples TRBV6-5 to TRBJ1-4; D ambiguous. CDR1 and CDR2 from the germline V gene are MNHEY and SVGAGI. This CDR3 is built from 13 residues. Trimming left V 8 bases short and J 8 bases short, with 15 bases between. Written as DNA, the CDR3 is TGTGCCAGCGCCGAGGACTGGGAGGAAAAACTGTTTTTT. Its protein is CASAEDWEEKLFF.

In DNA, the CDR3 is TGTGCCAGCAGTTACTCGACCAGGGCGGAGGGCTACACCTTC. Protein product: CASSYSTRAEGYTF. This chain connects TRBV6-5 to TRBJ1-2; D is possibly TRBD1 (5 bases). This CDR3 region has 14 residues. V was cut by 0 bases and J by 8 bases, with 13 bases left in between. Germline CDR1 MNHEY, CDR2 SVGAGI.

This clone was recorded at least ten times. V and J are TRBV19 and TRBJ2-2, with 7 bases identical to TRBD1. This CDR3 has 13 residues. Unmatched junction bases numbered 6, after V lost 9 bases and J lost 5 bases. CDR1 and CDR2 (germline): LNHDA, SQIVND (reference sequence). The CDR3 here is CASRQGVTGELFF. The CDR3 DNA reads as TGTGCCAGCCGACAGGGAGTAACCGGGGAGCTGTTTTTT.

The J gene is TRBJ1-3, the V gene TRBV19; a possible D gene is TRBD1 (5 bases). The V gene's germline CDR1 is LNHDA and CDR2 SQIVND (reference sequence). The CDR3 covers 16 residues. Trimming took 3 bases from V and 4 from J, leaving 16 bases between them. The chain's CDR3 is CASSMRGFAGGNTIYF. In DNA, the CDR3 is TGTGCCAGTAGTATGCGGGGGTTCGCGGGCGGAAACACCATATATTTT. The full variable domain, in which reference TRBV19 and TRBJ1-3 provide the parts outside the CDR3, is DGGITQSPKYLFRKEGQNVTLSCEQNLNHDAMYWYRQDPGQGLRLIYYSQIVNDFQKGDIAEGYSVSREKKESFPLTVTSAQKNPTAFYLCASSMRGFAGGNTIYFGEGSWLTVV.

The genes are TRBV12-3 or TRBV12-4 and TRBJ1-1; D remains ambiguous. V was cut by 6 bases and J by 0 bases, with 8 bases left in between. The CDR3 contains 13 residues. Here the CDR3 DNA reads TGTGCCAGCAGGGAGGATCTGAACACTGAAGCTTTCTTT. It codes for CASREDLNTEAFF.

The V gene is TRBV30, the J gene TRBJ1-5; a possible D gene is TRBD1 (6 bases). The CDR3 runs 14 residues. The V and J ends lost 2 bases and 4 bases respectively, with 12 bases between them. Germline CDR1 and CDR2: GTSNPN and SVGIG (reference sequence). The CDR3 DNA is TGTGCCTGGAGTCAACCAGGACAGAATCAGCCCCAGCATTTT. Translated: CAWSQPGQNQPQHF.

This chain uses TRBV29-1 with TRBJ1-2; no definite D call. Per germline, CDR1 SQVTM and CDR2 ANQGSEA. The CDR3 covers 13 residues. V lost 4 bases and J lost 0, with 9 bases in between. The CDR3 DNA reads TGCAGCGTTGGAACCAGAACTAACTATGGCTACACCTTC. Translated, it gives CSVGTRTNYGYTF.

This chain links TRBV5-3 with TRBJ2-1; 8 positions agree with TRBD2. TRBV5-3 is treated as an ORF (open reading frame) with a function not yet certain. The CDR3 has 14 residues. Losses at the gene ends were 4 bases for V and 3 bases for J; bases not matched to a gene: 3. In DNA, the CDR3 is TGTGCCAGAAGCAGCGGGGGAAACTACAATGAGCAGTTCTTC. This translates into CARSSGGNYNEQFF.